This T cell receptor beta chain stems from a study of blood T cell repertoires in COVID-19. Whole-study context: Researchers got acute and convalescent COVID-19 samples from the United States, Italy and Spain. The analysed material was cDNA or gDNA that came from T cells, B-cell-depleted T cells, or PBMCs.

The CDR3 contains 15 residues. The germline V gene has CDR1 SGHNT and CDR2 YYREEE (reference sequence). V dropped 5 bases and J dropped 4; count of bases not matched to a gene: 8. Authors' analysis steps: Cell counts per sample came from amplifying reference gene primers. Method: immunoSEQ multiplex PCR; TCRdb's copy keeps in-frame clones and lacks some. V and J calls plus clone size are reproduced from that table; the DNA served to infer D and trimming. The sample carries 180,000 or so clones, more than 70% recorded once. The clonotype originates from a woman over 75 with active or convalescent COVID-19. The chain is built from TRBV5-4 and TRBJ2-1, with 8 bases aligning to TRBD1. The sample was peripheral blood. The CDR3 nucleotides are TGTGCCAGCAGTTCTACAGGGGGGAGTTACAATGAGCAGTTCTTC. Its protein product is CASSSTGGSYNEQFF. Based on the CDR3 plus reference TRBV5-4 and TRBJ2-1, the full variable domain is ETGVTQSPTHLIKTRGQQVTLRCSSQSGHNTVSWYQQALGQGPQFIFQYYREEENGRGNFPPRFSGLQFPNYSSELNVNALELDDSALYLCASSSTGGSYNEQFFGPGTRLTVL.